Ten or more counts support the clone carrying this T cell receptor (beta chain). Its target is unknown. These data originate in a study of T-cell memory formation after mild COVID-19. Across the study: In these data, TCR clusters were largely donor specific. Whole-study findings and limits: A subset of responding clones appeared in pre-infection memory, suggesting cross-reactive memory joined.

TCRdb ran MiXCR on the 5' RACE reads and lists one entry per CDR3 protein. Among 450,000 or so distinct CDR3 sequences, around 27% were seen once, and the ten largest hold under 15%. This CDR3 spans 15 amino acids. Looked up from germline, CDR1 is MNHEY and CDR2 is SVGAGI. With 6 bases removed from V and 3 bases from J, the gap between germline ends came to 14 bases. The genes are TRBV6-5 and TRBJ2-2; either TRBD1 or TRBD2 may supply D (6 bases each). Sequenced input: PBMCs or a T cell subset sorted from them (not recorded which). The TCR originated in an adult woman who had mild COVID-19 (a few samples of this study predate the infection). Cell type and time point are not known. CDR3 residues: CASSEGEADTGELFF. The CDR3 region has the DNA TGTGCCAGCAGCGAGGGGGAGGCGGACACCGGGGAGCTGTTTTTT.